This TCR beta chain was identified during a study of cytomegalovirus exposure and HLA in healthy donors. In this sample, this clone is large (0.1 to 1%). Other DNA sequences of this sample code for an identical CDR3. CDR1 is MDHEN, CDR2 SYDVKM, per germline. This CDR3 contains 16 residues. V was cut by 6 bases and J by 0 bases, with 12 bases left in between. Use of 60 Vbeta and 13 Jbeta primers characterized the PCR. The assay was immunoSEQ multiplex PCR, and TCRdb's table has in-frame clones only and misses some. Among tens of thousands of clones listed, around four fifths were seen once. What was sequenced was PBMCs. V and J are TRBV28 and TRBJ2-6; TRBD1 is a possible D gene (6 bases). The TCR was taken from a middle-aged man in good health and CMV-seronegative. The CDR3 DNA reads TGTGCCAGCAGCCCGGACAGCATCTCTGGGGCCAACGTCCTGACTTTC. This translates into CASSPDSISGANVLTF.